What follows are 10 T cell receptor beta chains derived from one specimen sequenced in a study of T cells in Graves' hyperthyroidism and ophthalmopathy. Amplification yielded TCR beta CDR3 regions, with RNA transcripts as the source. With the HTBI primer set, the TCR CDR3 went through a first round of RT-PCR. Using its own MiXCR run on the multiplex PCR reads, TCRdb lists one record per CDR3 protein. The sample carries 350,000 to 500,000 distinct CDR3 sequences, roughly 15% recorded once. Sequenced material: blood. These receptors all stem from a woman aged 18 to 35 with Graves' hyperthyroidism.

This clonotype was detected ten times or more. The genes are TRBV25-1 and TRBJ2-7; D may be TRBD1 (5 bases). V lost 6 bases to trimming and J lost 3 bases, with 6 bases between them. Germline values: CDR1 MGHDK, CDR2 SYGVNS. The CDR3 length is 11 residues. Here the CDR3 reads CASSRVYEQYF. CDR3 sequence (DNA): TGTGCCAGCAGCAGGGTCTACGAGCAGTACTTC.

This clonotype appeared many times. The CDR3 spells CSARDSQPGANVLTF. The CDR3 DNA reads as TGCAGTGCTAGAGACAGCCAGCCTGGGGCCAACGTCCTGACTTTC. The J gene is TRBJ2-6, the V gene TRBV20-1; D ambiguous. CDR3 length: 15 residues. Germline CDR1 is DFQATT and CDR2 is SNEGSKA (reference sequence). With 0 bases removed from V and 2 bases from J, the gap between germline ends came to 8 bases.

The chain uses TRBV19 and TRBJ2-3, with D perhaps matching TRBD1 or TRBD2 (6 bases each). V lost 5 bases, J lost 0 bases, and 12 bases lay in between. CDR3 size: 15 residues. Germline V gene lookup returns CDR1 LNHDA and CDR2 SQIVND (reference sequence). The CDR3 protein is CASSWGAKSTDTQYF. The DNA for the CDR3 is TGTGCCAGTAGTTGGGGGGCAAAAAGCACAGATACGCAGTATTTT.

CDR3 DNA: TGTGCCAGTAGCCATTCCGGGACAGCTAACACTGAAGCTTTCTTT. Translated, it gives CASSHSGTANTEAFF. J is TRBJ1-1 and V is TRBV19; the match to TRBD1 covers 7 bases. Trimming removed 6 bases from V and 2 bases from J; junction bases left unmatched: 9. CDR3 size: 15 residues. CDR1 LNHDA and CDR2 SQIVND come from the germline V gene (reference sequence). Full variable domain (missing parts from reference TRBV19 and TRBJ1-1): DGGITQSPKYLFRKEGQNVTLSCEQNLNHDAMYWYRQDPGQGLRLIYYSQIVNDFQKGDIAEGYSVSREKKESFPLTVTSAQKNPTAFYLCASSHSGTANTEAFFGQGTRLTVV.

At least ten counts were recorded for this clonotype. This chain joins TRBV2 and TRBJ2-7, with D hard to call. CDR3 length: 14 residues. CDR1 SNHLY and CDR2 FYNNEI come from the germline V gene. Trimming removed 3 bases from V and 3 bases from J, with 12 bases in between. CDR3 nucleotide sequence: TGTGCCAGCAGTGACCCGGGTACATACTACGAGCAGTACTTC. It translates to CASSDPGTYYEQYF.

This clonotype has a single count. The CDR3 is CASSLERATGGYTF. The CDR3, as DNA: TGCGCCAGCAGCTTGGAGCGAGCCACCGGCGGCTACACCTTC. The V and J genes are TRBV5-1 and TRBJ1-2; D unresolved. This CDR3 comprises 14 residues. From germline, CDR1 is SGHRS and CDR2 YFSETQ. The V end lost 0 bases, the J end lost 8 bases, and 14 bases lay between the germline ends.

This clonotype showed up just a few times. The genes are TRBV27 and TRBJ1-2, with a tentative D call TRBD1 (6 bases). The CDR3 sequence is 15 residues long. V gave up 4 bases and J gave up 0 bases, with 12 bases separating them. CDR1 is MNHEY, CDR2 SMNVEV, per germline (reference sequence). CDR3: CASSSRQASNYGYTF. CDR3 nucleotide sequence: TGTGCCAGCAGTTCCCGACAGGCTTCTAACTATGGCTACACCTTC.

Worth noting for this clonotype: Germline is not matched at one junction end, which may reflect a read error. The CDR3 nucleotides read TGCAGTGCCAGAGACGGGGTGGGGAACATTCAGTACTTC. Its translation: CSARDGVGNIQYF. V and J are TRBV20-1 and TRBJ2-4; tentative D call: TRBD2 (5 bases). CDR1 is DFQATT, CDR2 SNEGSKA, per germline (reference sequence). The length of the CDR3 is 13 residues.

This chain uses TRBV11-2 with TRBJ2-7; 10 nucleotides agree with TRBD2. The germline V gene encodes CDR1 SGHAT and CDR2 FQNNGV. The CDR3 is 18 amino acids. V gave up 5 bases and J gave up 3 bases; unmatched junction bases: 16. The CDR3, as DNA: TGTGCCAGCAGCGCCGTCAGCGGGAGGGCAGGGTCGCGCTACGAGCAGTACTTC. Translation gives CASSAVSGRAGSRYEQYF.

Concerning this clonotype itself: A read error is possible here, since a much larger clone lies one base away. This chain links TRBV12-5 with TRBJ2-7; 11 bases agree with TRBD2. The CDR3 length is 14 residues. From germline, CDR1 is LGHNT and CDR2 FRNRAP. J gave up 6 bases and V 6 bases, and 7 bases lay outside the gene matches. CDR3 bases: TGTGCTAGTGGCAGCGGACTAGCGGGCCGCGAGCAGTACTTC. Its protein product is CASGSGLAGREQYF.